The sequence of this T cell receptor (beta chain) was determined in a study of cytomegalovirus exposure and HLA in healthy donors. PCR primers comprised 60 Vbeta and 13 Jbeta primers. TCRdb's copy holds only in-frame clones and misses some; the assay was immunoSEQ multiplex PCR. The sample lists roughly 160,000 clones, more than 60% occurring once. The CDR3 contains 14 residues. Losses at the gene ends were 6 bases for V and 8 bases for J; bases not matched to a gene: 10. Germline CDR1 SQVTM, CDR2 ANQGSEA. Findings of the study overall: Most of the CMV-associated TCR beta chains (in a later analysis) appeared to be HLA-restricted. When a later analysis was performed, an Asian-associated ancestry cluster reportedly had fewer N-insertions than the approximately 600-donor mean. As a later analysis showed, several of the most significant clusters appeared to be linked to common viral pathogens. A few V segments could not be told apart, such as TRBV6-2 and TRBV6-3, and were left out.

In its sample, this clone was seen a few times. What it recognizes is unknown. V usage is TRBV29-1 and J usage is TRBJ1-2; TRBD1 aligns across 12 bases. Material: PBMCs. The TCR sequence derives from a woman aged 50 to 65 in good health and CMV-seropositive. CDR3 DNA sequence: TGCAGCGTGGGGACAGGGGGCAGGGTGAGGGGCTACACCTTC. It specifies CSVGTGGRVRGYTF.